This TCR beta chain derives from a study of read filtering for tumor transcriptome and immune sequencing (dated by TCRdb to 2020 to 2022). At the level of the whole study: The cohort was composed of approximately 17 male and over 13 female patients, with a mean age of approximately 66 years and an age range of about 40 to 90. Under revised international staging, roughly 8 patients fell into R-ISS I, around 15 into R-ISS II and six or seven into R-ISS III. After DNase treatment, whole-transcriptome libraries were prepared using the TruSeq RNA Access Library Prep Kit. Per sample, about 3.5 to 11 million TCR-region mapped reads were obtained with IR-seq, compared with only 85 to 1273 with RNA-seq. Using the same bone marrow samples, the study ran both targeted immune repertoire sequencing and bulk whole-transcriptome sequencing and then compared the TCR repertoires from each method. A main aim was a read-filtering strategy for immune repertoire data, specifically whether clonotypes supported by a single read should be removed. Points the paper makes about the study in general: Rather than purified T cells, the sorted CD138-negative fraction was a mixed bone marrow immune population. IR-seq captured clonotypes at much higher depth and more reliably than RNA-seq, and smaller IR-seq throughput sufficed to identify most shared clonotypes. In IR-seq, single-read clonotypes were about 81.9% of clonotypes but about 3.5% of total reads; in RNA-seq they were roughly 72% of clonotypes and 35% to 45% of reads. Removing single-read clonotypes increased the correlation between IR-seq and RNA-seq shared clonotype proportions.

Each patient had bone marrow sampled at the time of active disease. Isolation of bone marrow mononuclear cells was performed by Ficoll-Hypaque density gradient centrifugation. To remove myeloma plasma cells, the cells were labeled with CD138 magnetic microbeads on a MACS separator, and CD138-negative cells were then collected by negative selection. Flow cytometry with CD138 antibodies on an Attune NxT was used to check how pure the isolated cells were. Total RNA was extracted using TRIzol reagent and was quantified on a NanoDrop spectrophotometer. For each patient, paired RNA-seq and IR-seq were run on the CD138-negative bone marrow sample from that patient. Reading from cysteine to phenylalanine, the CDR3 counts 14 amino acids. Only the CDR3 DNA is retained, 42 bases long and in frame from the first base. Reading the germline V gene gives CDR1 MDHEN and CDR2 SYDVKM. Trimming takes 2 bases off V and 2 bases off J; junction bases not matched to a gene: 3.

The Immunoverse kit was used to build TCR libraries from around 420 ng RNA, with molecular barcoded adaptors covering alpha/delta and beta/gamma chains. TCR library preparation used the same RNA that was used for transcriptome sequencing. Sequencing of the TCR libraries was done on an Illumina HiSeq 4000 with 2 x 150 cycles. The study's own analysis went as follows. Using MiXCR, which included quality filtering and error correction, TCR reads were aligned to human V, D, J and C references and then assembled into CDR3 clonotypes. Clonotype counts and gene usage diversity were analyzed with the tcR package in R. For inspection of raw mapping reads, RNA-seq reads were mapped by STAR aligner version 2.5.3a onto GRCh37 of the human genome. IR-seq fastq files were randomly downsampled with Seqtk 1.3 to test the effect of sequencing depth on detected clonotypes. TCRdb reworked the public reads: Q25 trimming with fastp, MiXCR clone assembly, productive beta chains retained. CDR3 protein duplicates are merged, each entry listing the most common genes and DNA. These V and J calls rely on TCRdb rather than the paper's analysis. This sample is represented by some 22,000 distinct CDR3 sequences; 20% to 25% of them were singletons. Of the sample, 17% is held by the ten largest clones.

With regard to this clonotype: Its antigen remains undetermined. No much larger clone is present one base from it, and per-base qualities are unavailable.

Sequencing used a population of CD138-negative cells sorted from bone marrow. Per the publication, the cell subset or site label means: bone marrow mononuclear cells depleted of CD138+ plasma/myeloma cells by negative magnetic selection. This receptor was identified in a donor aged 40 or older with multiple myeloma. The rearranged segments are TRBV28 and TRBJ2-7, and TRBD2 aligns with 7 junction nucleotides. The CDR3 protein: CASSLGDYTYEQYF. The bases read TGTGCCAGCAGTTTAGGGGACTACACCTACGAGCAGTACTTC. With the rest looked up from the reference TRBV28 and TRBJ2-7 genes rather than sequenced, the full variable domain is DVKVTQSSRYLVKRTGEKVFLECVQDMDHENMFWYRQDPGLGLRLIYFSYDVKMKEKGDIPEGYSVSREKKERFSLILESASTNQTSMYLCASSLGDYTYEQYFGPGTRLTVT.